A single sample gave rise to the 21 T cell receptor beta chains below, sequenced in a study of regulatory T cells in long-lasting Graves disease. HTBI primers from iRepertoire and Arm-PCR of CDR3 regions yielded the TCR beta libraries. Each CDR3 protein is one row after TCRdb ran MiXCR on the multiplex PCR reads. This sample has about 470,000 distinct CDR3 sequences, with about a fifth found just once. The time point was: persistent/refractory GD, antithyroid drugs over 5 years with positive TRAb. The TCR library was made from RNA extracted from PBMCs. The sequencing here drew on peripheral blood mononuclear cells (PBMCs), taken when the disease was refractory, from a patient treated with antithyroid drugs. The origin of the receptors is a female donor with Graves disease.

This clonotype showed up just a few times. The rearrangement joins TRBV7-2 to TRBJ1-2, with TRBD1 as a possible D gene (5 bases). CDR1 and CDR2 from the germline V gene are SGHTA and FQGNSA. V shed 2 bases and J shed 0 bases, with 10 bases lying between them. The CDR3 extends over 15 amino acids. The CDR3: CASSLQGGSNYGYTF. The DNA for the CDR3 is TGTGCCAGCAGCTTACAGGGTGGGTCTAACTATGGCTACACCTTC. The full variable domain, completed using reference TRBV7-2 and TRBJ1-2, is GAGVSQSPSNKVTEKGKDVELRCDPISGHTALYWYRQSLGQGLEFLIYFQGNSAPDKSGLPSDRFSAERTGGSVSTLTIQRTQQEDSAVYLCASSLQGGSNYGYTFGSGTRLTVV.

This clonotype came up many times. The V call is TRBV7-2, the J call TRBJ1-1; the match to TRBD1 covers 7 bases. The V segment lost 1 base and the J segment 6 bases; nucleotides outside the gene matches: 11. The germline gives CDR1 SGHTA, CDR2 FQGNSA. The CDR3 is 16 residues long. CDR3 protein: CASSLDLVDRAAEAFF. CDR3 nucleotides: TGTGCCAGCAGCTTAGACCTGGTAGACAGGGCGGCTGAAGCTTTCTTT.

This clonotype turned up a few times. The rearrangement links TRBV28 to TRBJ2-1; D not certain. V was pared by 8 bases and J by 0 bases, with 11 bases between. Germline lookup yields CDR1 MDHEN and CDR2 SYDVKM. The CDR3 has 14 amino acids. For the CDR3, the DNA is TGTGCCAGCTATGCGGCTAGCTCCTACAATGAGCAGTTCTTC. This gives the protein CASYAASSYNEQFF. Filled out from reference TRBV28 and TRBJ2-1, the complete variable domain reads DVKVTQSSRYLVKRTGEKVFLECVQDMDHENMFWYRQDPGLGLRLIYFSYDVKMKEKGDIPEGYSVSREKKERFSLILESASTNQTSMYLCASYAASSYNEQFFGPGTRLTVL.

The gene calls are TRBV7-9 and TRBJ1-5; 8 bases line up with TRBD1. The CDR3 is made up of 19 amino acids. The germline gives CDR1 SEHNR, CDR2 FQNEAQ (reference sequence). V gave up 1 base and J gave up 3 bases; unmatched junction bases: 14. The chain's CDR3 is CASSLVTGGDYRDNQPQHF. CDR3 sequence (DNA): TGTGCCAGCAGCTTAGTTACAGGGGGGGATTACAGGGACAATCAGCCCCAGCATTTT.

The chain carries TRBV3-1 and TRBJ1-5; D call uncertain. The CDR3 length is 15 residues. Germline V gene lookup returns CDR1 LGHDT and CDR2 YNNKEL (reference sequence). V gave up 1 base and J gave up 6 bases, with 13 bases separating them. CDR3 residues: CASSQVSGSPQPQHF. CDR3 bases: TGTGCCAGCAGCCAAGTGTCCGGGTCTCCTCAGCCCCAGCATTTT.

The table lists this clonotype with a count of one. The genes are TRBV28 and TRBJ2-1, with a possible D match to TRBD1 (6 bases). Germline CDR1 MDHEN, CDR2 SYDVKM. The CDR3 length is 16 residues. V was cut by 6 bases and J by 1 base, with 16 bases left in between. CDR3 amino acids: CASSTQGLQSYNEQFF. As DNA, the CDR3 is TGTGCCAGCAGCACGCAGGGGTTGCAGTCCTACAATGAGCAGTTCTTC.

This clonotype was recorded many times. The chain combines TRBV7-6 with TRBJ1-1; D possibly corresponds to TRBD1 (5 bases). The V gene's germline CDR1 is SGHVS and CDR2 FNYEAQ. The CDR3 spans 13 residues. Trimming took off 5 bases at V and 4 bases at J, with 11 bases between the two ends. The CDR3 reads CASSLMGGTEAFF. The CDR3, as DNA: TGTGCCAGCAGCCTCATGGGGGGCACTGAAGCTTTCTTT.

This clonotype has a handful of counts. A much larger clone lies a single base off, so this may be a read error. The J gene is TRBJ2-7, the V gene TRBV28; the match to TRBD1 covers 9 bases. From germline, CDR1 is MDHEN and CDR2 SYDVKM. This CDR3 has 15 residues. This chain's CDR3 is CASSPPRTGANEQCF. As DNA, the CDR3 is TGTGCCAGCAGTCCCCCCCGGACAGGGGCTAACGAGCAGTGCTTC.

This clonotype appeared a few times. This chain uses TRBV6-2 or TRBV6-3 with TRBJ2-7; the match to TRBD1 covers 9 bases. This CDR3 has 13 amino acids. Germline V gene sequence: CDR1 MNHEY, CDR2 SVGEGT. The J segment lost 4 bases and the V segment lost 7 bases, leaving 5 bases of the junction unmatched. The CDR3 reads CASTRTGVYEQYF. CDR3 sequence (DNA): TGTGCCAGCACAAGGACAGGGGTTTACGAGCAGTACTTC.

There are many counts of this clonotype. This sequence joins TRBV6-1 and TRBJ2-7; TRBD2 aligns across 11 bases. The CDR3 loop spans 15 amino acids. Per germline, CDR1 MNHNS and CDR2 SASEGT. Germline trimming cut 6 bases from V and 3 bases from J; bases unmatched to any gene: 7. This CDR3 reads CASSQRLAGSYEQYF. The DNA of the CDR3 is TGTGCCAGCAGCCAGAGACTAGCGGGGAGCTACGAGCAGTACTTC.

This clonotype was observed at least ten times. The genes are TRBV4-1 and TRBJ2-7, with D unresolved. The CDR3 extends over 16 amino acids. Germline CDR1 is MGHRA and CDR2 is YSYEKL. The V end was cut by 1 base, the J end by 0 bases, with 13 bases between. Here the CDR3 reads CASSQVGPGNSYEQYF. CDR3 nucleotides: TGCGCCAGCAGCCAAGTAGGGCCGGGTAACTCCTACGAGCAGTACTTC.

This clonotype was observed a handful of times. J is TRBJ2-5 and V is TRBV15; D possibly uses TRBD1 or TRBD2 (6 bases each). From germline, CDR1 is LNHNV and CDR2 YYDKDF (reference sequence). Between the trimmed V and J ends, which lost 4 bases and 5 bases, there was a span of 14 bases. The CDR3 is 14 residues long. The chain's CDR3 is CATSNPGGPETQYF. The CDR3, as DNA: TGTGCCACCAGCAATCCCGGGGGCCCTGAGACCCAGTACTTC.

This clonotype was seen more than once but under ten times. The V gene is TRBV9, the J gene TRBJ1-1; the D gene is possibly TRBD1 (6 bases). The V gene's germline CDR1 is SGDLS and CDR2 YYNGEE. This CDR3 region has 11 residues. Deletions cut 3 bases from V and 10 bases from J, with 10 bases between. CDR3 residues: CASSGGGRAFF. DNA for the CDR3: TGTGCCAGCAGCGGAGGGGGTAGAGCTTTCTTT.

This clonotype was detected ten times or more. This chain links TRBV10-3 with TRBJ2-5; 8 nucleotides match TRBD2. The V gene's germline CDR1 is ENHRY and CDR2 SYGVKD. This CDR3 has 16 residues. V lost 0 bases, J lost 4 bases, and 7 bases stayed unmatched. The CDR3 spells CAISESGSGGGETQYF. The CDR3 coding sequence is TGTGCCATCAGTGAGTCGGGAAGCGGGGGAGGAGAGACCCAGTACTTC.

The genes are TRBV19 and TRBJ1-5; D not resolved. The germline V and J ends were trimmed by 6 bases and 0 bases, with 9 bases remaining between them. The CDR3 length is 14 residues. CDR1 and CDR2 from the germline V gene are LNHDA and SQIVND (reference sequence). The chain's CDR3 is CASRRDNSNQPQHF. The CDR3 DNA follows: TGTGCCAGTAGAAGAGATAATAGCAATCAGCCCCAGCATTTT.

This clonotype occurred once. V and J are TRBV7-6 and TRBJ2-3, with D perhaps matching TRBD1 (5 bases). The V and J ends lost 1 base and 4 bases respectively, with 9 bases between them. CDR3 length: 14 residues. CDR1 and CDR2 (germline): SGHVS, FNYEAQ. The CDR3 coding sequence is TGTGCCAGCAGCTTAGTAGCAGGGTCAGATACGCAGTATTTT. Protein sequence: CASSLVAGSDTQYF.

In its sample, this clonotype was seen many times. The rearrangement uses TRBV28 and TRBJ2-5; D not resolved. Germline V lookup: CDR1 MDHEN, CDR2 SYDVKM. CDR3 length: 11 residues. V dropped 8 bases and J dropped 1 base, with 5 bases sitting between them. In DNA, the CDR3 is TGTGCCAGCTGGGGCCAAGAGACCCAGTACTTC. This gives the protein CASWGQETQYF. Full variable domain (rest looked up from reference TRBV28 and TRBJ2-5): DVKVTQSSRYLVKRTGEKVFLECVQDMDHENMFWYRQDPGLGLRLIYFSYDVKMKEKGDIPEGYSVSREKKERFSLILESASTNQTSMYLCASWGQETQYFGPGTRLLVL.

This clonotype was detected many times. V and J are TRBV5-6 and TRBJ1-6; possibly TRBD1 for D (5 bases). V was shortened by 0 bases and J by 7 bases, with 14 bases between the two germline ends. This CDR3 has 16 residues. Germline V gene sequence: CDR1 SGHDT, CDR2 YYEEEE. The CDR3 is CASSLGAGSWNSPLHF. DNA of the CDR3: TGTGCCAGCAGCTTGGGGGCAGGGAGTTGGAATTCACCCCTCCACTTT. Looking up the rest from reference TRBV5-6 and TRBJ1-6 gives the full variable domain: DAGVTQSPTHLIKTRGQQVTLRCSPKSGHDTVSWYQQALGQGPQFIFQYYEEEERQRGNFPDRFSGHQFPNYSSELNVNALLLGDSALYLCASSLGAGSWNSPLHFGNGTRLTVT.

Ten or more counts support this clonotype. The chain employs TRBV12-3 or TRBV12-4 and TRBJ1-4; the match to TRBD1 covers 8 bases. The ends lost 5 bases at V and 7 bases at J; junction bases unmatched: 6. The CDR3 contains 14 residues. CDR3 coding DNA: TGTGCCAGCAGTCCCACAGGGGGGTTTGAAAAACTGTTTTTT. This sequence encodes CASSPTGGFEKLFF.

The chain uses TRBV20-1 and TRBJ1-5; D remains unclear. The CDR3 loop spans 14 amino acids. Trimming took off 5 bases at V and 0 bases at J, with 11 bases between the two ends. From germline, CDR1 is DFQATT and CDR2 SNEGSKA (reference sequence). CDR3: CSASSRYSNQPQHF. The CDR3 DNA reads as TGCAGTGCTTCCTCAAGATATAGCAATCAGCCCCAGCATTTT.

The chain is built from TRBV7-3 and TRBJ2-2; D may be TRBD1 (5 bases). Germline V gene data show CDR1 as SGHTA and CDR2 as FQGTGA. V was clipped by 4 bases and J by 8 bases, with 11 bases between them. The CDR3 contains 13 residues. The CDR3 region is CASSSVREGELFF. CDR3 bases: TGTGCCAGCAGCTCTGTCAGGGAAGGGGAGCTGTTTTTT. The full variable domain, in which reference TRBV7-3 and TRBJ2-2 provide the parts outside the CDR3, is GAGVSQTPSNKVTEKGKYVELRCDPISGHTALYWYRQSLGQGPEFLIYFQGTGAADDSGLPNDRFFAVRPEGSVSTLKIQRTERGDSAVYLCASSSVREGELFFGEGSRLTVL.